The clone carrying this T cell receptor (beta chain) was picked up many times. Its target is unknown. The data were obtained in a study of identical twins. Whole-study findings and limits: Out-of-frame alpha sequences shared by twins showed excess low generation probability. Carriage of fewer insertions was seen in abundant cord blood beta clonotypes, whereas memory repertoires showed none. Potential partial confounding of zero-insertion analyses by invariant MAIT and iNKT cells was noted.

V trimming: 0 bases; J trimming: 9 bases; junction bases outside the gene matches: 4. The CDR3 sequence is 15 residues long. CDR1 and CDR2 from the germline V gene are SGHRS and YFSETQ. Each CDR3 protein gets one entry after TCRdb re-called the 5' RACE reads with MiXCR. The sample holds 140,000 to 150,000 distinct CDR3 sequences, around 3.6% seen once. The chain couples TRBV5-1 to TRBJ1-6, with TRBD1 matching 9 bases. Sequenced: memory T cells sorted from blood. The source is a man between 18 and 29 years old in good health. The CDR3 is CASSLDGTGPSPLHF. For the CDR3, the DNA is TGCGCCAGCAGCTTGGACGGGACAGGGCCTTCACCCCTCCACTTT.